This is a list of T cell receptor beta chains from one sample in a study of cytomegalovirus exposure and HLA in healthy donors. Profiling relied on immunoSEQ multiplex PCR, and the TCRdb table lists in-frame clones only, not all of them. This table holds more than 130,000 clones, roughly 80% found once. Sequenced input: PBMCs. These receptors were collected from a male donor in good health and CMV-seronegative. The CDR3 runs from the conserved cysteine through the conserved F or W. A D gene is named only where the DNA matches it firmly. Clone size is stated in some rows and not others, as once, few, many or a class when expanded.

J gene: TRBJ1-2
V gene: TRBV5-1
D gene: .
clone size: .
CDR3 DNA: TGCGCCAGCAGCCTCCCAGCCATAGACGGGGGCTACACCTTC
CDR3 protein: CASSLPAIDGGYTF

J gene: TRBJ1-2
V gene: TRBV27
D gene: .
clone size: few
CDR3 DNA: TGTGCCAGCAGTTTATCGTCGGGGGATGGCTACACCTTC
CDR3 protein: CASSLSSGDGYTF

J gene: TRBJ2-7
V gene: TRBV14
D gene: .
clone size: .
CDR3 DNA: TGTGCCAGCAGCCAGACGGACAGCTCCTACGAGCAGTACTTC
CDR3 protein: CASSQTDSSYEQYF

J gene: TRBJ1-1
V gene: TRBV7-2
D gene: .
clone size: .
CDR3 DNA: TGTGCCAGCAGCTTACTGGGGCAAGGGATGAGCGAAGCTTTCTTT
CDR3 protein: CASSLLGQGMSEAFF

J gene: TRBJ2-2
V gene: TRBV4-1
D gene: .
clone size: .
CDR3 DNA: TGCGCCAGCAGCCATGGGACTCTCAACACCGGGGAGCTGTTTTTT
CDR3 protein: CASSHGTLNTGELFF

J gene: TRBJ2-5
V gene: TRBV18
D gene: TRBD1
clone size: .
CDR3 DNA: TGTGCCAGCTCACCACCGGGACAGGGCGGAGAGACCCAGTACTTC
CDR3 protein: CASSPPGQGGETQYF

J gene: TRBJ1-5
V gene: TRBV7-2
D gene: TRBD1
clone size: .
CDR3 DNA: TGTGCCAGCAGCCGGGACAGTTATAGCAATCAGCCCCAGCATTTT
CDR3 protein: CASSRDSYSNQPQHF

J gene: TRBJ1-1
V gene: TRBV19
D gene: .
clone size: .
CDR3 DNA: TGTGCCAGTAGTATAGATGGGGAGGGGTACACTGAAGCTTTCTTT
CDR3 protein: CASSIDGEGYTEAFF

J gene: TRBJ2-1
V gene: TRBV2
D gene: TRBD2
clone size: .
CDR3 DNA: TGTGCCAGCAGTGAAGCGCTTCCGGGGGGGAATGAGCAGTTCTTC
CDR3 protein: CASSEALPGGNEQFF

J gene: TRBJ1-1
V gene: TRBV6-5
D gene: .
clone size: .
CDR3 DNA: TGTGCCAGCAGAGCGGGTAACACTGAAGCTTTCTTT
CDR3 protein: CASRAGNTEAFF

J gene: TRBJ2-2
V gene: TRBV7-2
D gene: .
clone size: .
CDR3 DNA: TGTGCCAGCAGTCTAGATCACGCCGGGGAGCTGTTTTTT
CDR3 protein: CASSLDHAGELFF

J gene: TRBJ1-1
V gene: TRBV6-5
D gene: TRBD1
clone size: .
CDR3 DNA: TGTGCCAGCAGTAGACAGGGGCTCACTGAAGCTTTCTTT
CDR3 protein: CASSRQGLTEAFF

J gene: TRBJ1-2
V gene: TRBV7-2
D gene: TRBD1
clone size: few
CDR3 DNA: TGTGCCAGCAGCCCGTGGGACAGGGCCTATGGCTACACCTTC
CDR3 protein: CASSPWDRAYGYTF

J gene: TRBJ1-2
V gene: TRBV6-5
D gene: .
clone size: .
CDR3 DNA: TGTGCCAGCAGCCCTCAAGAGGGCGGAGGCTACACCTTC
CDR3 protein: CASSPQEGGGYTF

J gene: TRBJ1-4
V gene: TRBV6-5
D gene: .
clone size: .
CDR3 DNA: TGTGCCAGCAGTTACTCGACAAGTACTAATGAAAAACTGTTTTTT
CDR3 protein: CASSYSTSTNEKLFF

J gene: TRBJ1-2
V gene: TRBV5-4
D gene: .
clone size: .
CDR3 DNA: TGTGCCAGCAACCCGGGTGGCAGGGGAGACTATGGCTACACCTTC
CDR3 protein: CASNPGGRGDYGYTF

J gene: TRBJ2-3
V gene: TRBV21-1
D gene: .
clone size: .
CDR3 DNA: TGTGCCAGCACCCGGACTAGCGGGGGGTCGAACCTCACAGATACGCAGTATTTT
CDR3 protein: CASTRTSGGSNLTDTQYF

J gene: TRBJ2-3
V gene: TRBV7-2
D gene: TRBD1
clone size: .
CDR3 DNA: TGTGCCAGCAGCCCCAGGACAGGGGGCACAGATACGCAGTATTTT
CDR3 protein: CASSPRTGGTDTQYF

J gene: TRBJ1-1
V gene: TRBV7-2
D gene: .
clone size: .
CDR3 DNA: TGTGCCAGCAGCTCCGAGGCTGGTTATGAAGCTTTCTTT
CDR3 protein: CASSSEAGYEAFF

J gene: TRBJ1-1
V gene: TRBV18
D gene: .
clone size: .
CDR3 DNA: TGTGCCAGCTCTCCAGGAGTACCTAAAGCTTTCTTT
CDR3 protein: CASSPGVPKAFF

J gene: TRBJ1-4
V gene: TRBV19
D gene: .
clone size: .
CDR3 DNA: TGTGCCAGTAGTATAAGCAGGGGTCGAGAAAAACTGTTTTTT
CDR3 protein: CASSISRGREKLFF

J gene: TRBJ2-3
V gene: TRBV5-1
D gene: TRBD1
clone size: .
CDR3 DNA: TGCGCCAGCAGCTTGGAGGGACAGGGGATAGCATCATTCCCAGATACGCAGTATTTT
CDR3 protein: CASSLEGQGIASFPDTQYF

J gene: TRBJ1-3
V gene: TRBV7-2
D gene: .
clone size: .
CDR3 DNA: TGTGCCAGCAGCTTACGTCCGTACTCTGGAAACACCATATATTTT
CDR3 protein: CASSLRPYSGNTIYF

J gene: TRBJ2-7
V gene: TRBV10-1
D gene: TRBD1
clone size: .
CDR3 DNA: TGCGCCAGCAGTGGTAAACAGGGGGCGACCTACGAGCAGTACTTC
CDR3 protein: CASSGKQGATYEQYF

J gene: TRBJ1-2
V gene: TRBV20-1
D gene: .
clone size: .
CDR3 DNA: TGCAGTGCTAGCCCTATGTATGGCTACACCTTC
CDR3 protein: CSASPMYGYTF

J gene: TRBJ1-2
V gene: TRBV30
D gene: TRBD1
clone size: once
CDR3 DNA: TGTGCCTGGAGCGCTACAGGGGTCCGGTATGGCTACACCTTC
CDR3 protein: CAWSATGVRYGYTF

J gene: TRBJ1-2
V gene: TRBV7-9
D gene: .
clone size: few
CDR3 DNA: TGTGCCAGCAGCTTAGAAGACGGAGGAGGCTATGGCTACACCTTC
CDR3 protein: CASSLEDGGGYGYTF

J gene: TRBJ2-3
V gene: TRBV30
D gene: .
clone size: .
CDR3 DNA: TGTGCCTGGAGCCCTAGCACAGATACGCAGTATTTT
CDR3 protein: CAWSPSTDTQYF

J gene: TRBJ1-1
V gene: TRBV6-5
D gene: .
clone size: .
CDR3 DNA: TGTGCCAGCACCCTATCTTTCGGGGGGGACACTGAAGCTTTCTTT
CDR3 protein: CASTLSFGGDTEAFF

J gene: TRBJ2-1
V gene: TRBV9
D gene: TRBD1
clone size: .
CDR3 DNA: TGTGCCAGCAGCTCCCGACAGGGTTTGGATGAGCAGTTCTTC
CDR3 protein: CASSSRQGLDEQFF

J gene: TRBJ1-2
V gene: TRBV2
D gene: .
clone size: .
CDR3 DNA: TGTGCCAGCAGTGAATGGGGGGGCTATGGCTACACCTTC
CDR3 protein: CASSEWGGYGYTF

J gene: TRBJ1-2
V gene: TRBV4-3
D gene: .
clone size: .
CDR3 DNA: TGCGCCAGCAGCCAAGAATGGGGGCAGGGGATCTATGGCTACACCTTC
CDR3 protein: CASSQEWGQGIYGYTF

J gene: TRBJ2-3
V gene: TRBV15
D gene: TRBD2
clone size: .
CDR3 DNA: TGTGCCACCAGCGTGCGGGGGAGATTCACAGATACGCAGTATTTT
CDR3 protein: CATSVRGRFTDTQYF

J gene: TRBJ1-2
V gene: TRBV5-5
D gene: .
clone size: .
CDR3 DNA: TGTGCCAGCAGCTTTGAGGCAGATACGCCGAGCTACACCTTC
CDR3 protein: CASSFEADTPSYTF

J gene: TRBJ2-3
V gene: TRBV6-1
D gene: .
clone size: .
CDR3 DNA: TGTGCCAGCATTTGGCCAGGCACAGATACGCAGTATTTT
CDR3 protein: CASIWPGTDTQYF

J gene: TRBJ1-2
V gene: TRBV5-1
D gene: .
clone size: .
CDR3 DNA: TGCGCCAGCAGCTTGGTGGCAGGGGAAGGCTACACCTTC
CDR3 protein: CASSLVAGEGYTF

J gene: TRBJ2-7
V gene: TRBV30
D gene: TRBD1
clone size: .
CDR3 DNA: TGTGCCTGGACCTTACCGGGACAGGGGCGTAAAGAGCAGTACTTC
CDR3 protein: CAWTLPGQGRKEQYF